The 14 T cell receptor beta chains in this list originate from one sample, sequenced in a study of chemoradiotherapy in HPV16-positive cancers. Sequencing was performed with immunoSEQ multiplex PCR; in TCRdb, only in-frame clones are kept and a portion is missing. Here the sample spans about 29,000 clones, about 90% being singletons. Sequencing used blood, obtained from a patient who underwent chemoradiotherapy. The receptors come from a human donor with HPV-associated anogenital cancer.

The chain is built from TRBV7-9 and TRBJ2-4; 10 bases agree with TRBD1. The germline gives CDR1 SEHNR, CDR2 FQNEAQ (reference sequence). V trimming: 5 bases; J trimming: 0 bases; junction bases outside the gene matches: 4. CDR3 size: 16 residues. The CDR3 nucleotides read TGTGCCAGCAGCCAGGGACAGGGGCTAGCCAAAAACATTCAGTACTTC. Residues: CASSQGQGLAKNIQYF.

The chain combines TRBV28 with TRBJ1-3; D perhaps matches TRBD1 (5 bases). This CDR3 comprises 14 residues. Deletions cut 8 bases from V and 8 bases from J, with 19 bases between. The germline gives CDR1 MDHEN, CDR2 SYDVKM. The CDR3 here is CASQAGAGRDTIYF. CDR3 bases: TGTGCCAGCCAGGCCGGGGCAGGACGAGACACCATATATTTT.

CDR3 nucleotide sequence: TGTGCCAGCAGTTTCGGAGGTACAGATACGCAGTATTTT. It codes for CASSFGGTDTQYF. The chain combines TRBV6-5 with TRBJ2-3; D possibly corresponds to TRBD2 (5 bases). V lost 4 bases and J lost 3, with 8 bases in between. Germline V CDR1 and CDR2: MNHEY, SVGAGI. CDR3 length: 13 residues.

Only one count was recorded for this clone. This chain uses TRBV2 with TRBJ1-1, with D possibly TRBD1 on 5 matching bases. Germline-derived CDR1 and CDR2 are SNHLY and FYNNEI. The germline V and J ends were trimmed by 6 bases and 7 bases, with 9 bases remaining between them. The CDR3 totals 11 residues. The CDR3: CASSGGNEAFF. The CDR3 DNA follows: TGTGCCAGCAGCGGGGGGAATGAAGCTTTCTTT.

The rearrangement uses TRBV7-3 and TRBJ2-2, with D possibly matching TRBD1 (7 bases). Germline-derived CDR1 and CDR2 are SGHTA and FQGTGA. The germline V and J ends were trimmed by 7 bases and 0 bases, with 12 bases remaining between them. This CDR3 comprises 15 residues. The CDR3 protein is CASTQGGANTGELFF. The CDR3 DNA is TGTGCCAGCACCCAGGGGGGCGCGAACACCGGGGAGCTGTTTTTT.

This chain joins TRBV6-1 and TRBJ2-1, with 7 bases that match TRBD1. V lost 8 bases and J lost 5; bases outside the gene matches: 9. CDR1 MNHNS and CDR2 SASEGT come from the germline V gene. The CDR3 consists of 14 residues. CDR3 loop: CASGGRGRNNEQFF. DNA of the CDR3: TGTGCCAGCGGAGGTAGGGGGCGAAACAATGAGCAGTTCTTC.

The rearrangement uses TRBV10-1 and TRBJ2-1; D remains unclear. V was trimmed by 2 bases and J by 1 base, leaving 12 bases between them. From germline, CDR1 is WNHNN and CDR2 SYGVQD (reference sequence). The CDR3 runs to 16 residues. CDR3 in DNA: TGCGCCAGCAGTGAGAGACCCACCGGTTCCTACAATGAGCAGTTCTTC. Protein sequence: CASSERPTGSYNEQFF.

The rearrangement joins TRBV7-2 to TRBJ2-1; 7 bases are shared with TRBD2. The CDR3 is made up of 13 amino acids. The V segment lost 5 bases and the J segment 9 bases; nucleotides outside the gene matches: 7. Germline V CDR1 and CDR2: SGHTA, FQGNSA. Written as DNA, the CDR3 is TGTGCCAGCAGCCTAGGGCGGGGGAGTGAGCAGTTCTTC. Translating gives CASSLGRGSEQFF. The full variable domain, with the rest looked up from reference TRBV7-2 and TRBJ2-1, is GAGVSQSPSNKVTEKGKDVELRCDPISGHTALYWYRQSLGQGLEFLIYFQGNSAPDKSGLPSDRFSAERTGGSVSTLTIQRTQQEDSAVYLCASSLGRGSEQFFGPGTRLTVL.

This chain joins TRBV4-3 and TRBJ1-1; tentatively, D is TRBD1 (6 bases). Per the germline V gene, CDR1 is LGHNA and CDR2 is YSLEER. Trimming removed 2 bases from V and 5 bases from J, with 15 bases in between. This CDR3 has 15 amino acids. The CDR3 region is CASSQFRGGFTEAFF. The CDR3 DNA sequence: TGCGCCAGCAGCCAATTCAGGGGAGGATTTACTGAAGCTTTCTTT.

DNA for the CDR3: TGTGCCAGCTCACCTGGCCGCGGACCGAACTACGAGCAGTACTTC. This translates into CASSPGRGPNYEQYF. J is TRBJ2-7 and V is TRBV28; D remains ambiguous. The CDR3 sequence is 15 residues long. Germline V gives CDR1 MDHEN, CDR2 SYDVKM. Between the trimmed V and J ends, which lost 8 bases and 3 bases, there was a span of 20 bases.

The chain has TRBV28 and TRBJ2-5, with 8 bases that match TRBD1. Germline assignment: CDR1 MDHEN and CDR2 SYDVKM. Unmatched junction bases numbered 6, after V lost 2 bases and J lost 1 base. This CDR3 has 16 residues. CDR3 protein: CASSLPGQGGQETQYF. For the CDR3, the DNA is TGTGCCAGCAGTTTACCCGGACAGGGTGGCCAAGAGACCCAGTACTTC.

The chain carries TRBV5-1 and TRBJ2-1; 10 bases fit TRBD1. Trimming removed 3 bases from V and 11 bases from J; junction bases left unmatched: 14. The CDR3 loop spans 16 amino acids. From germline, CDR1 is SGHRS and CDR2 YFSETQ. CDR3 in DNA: TGCGCCAGCAGCTCTTATCCAGATCCGGGACAGGGGAAGCAGTTCTTC. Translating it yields CASSSYPDPGQGKQFF.

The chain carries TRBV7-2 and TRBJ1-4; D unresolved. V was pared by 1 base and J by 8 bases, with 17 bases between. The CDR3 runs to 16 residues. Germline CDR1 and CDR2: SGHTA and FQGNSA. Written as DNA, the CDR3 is TGTGCCAGCAGCTTAGGGGTCTTACCCGGGAGAGAAAAACTGTTTTTT. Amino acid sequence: CASSLGVLPGREKLFF.

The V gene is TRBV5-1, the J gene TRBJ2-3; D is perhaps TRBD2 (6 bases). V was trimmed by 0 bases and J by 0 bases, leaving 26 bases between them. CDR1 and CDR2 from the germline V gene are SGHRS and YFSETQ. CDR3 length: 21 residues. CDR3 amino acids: CASSLELGMQPRLESTDTQYF. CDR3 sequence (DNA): TGCGCCAGCAGCTTGGAGTTAGGGATGCAGCCTCGACTAGAAAGCACAGATACGCAGTATTTT. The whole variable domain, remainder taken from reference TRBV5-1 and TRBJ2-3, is KAGVTQTPRYLIKTRGQQVTLSCSPISGHRSVSWYQQTPGQGLQFLFEYFSETQRNKGNFPGRFSGRQFSNSRSEMNVSTLELGDSALYLCASSLELGMQPRLESTDTQYFGPGTRLTVL.